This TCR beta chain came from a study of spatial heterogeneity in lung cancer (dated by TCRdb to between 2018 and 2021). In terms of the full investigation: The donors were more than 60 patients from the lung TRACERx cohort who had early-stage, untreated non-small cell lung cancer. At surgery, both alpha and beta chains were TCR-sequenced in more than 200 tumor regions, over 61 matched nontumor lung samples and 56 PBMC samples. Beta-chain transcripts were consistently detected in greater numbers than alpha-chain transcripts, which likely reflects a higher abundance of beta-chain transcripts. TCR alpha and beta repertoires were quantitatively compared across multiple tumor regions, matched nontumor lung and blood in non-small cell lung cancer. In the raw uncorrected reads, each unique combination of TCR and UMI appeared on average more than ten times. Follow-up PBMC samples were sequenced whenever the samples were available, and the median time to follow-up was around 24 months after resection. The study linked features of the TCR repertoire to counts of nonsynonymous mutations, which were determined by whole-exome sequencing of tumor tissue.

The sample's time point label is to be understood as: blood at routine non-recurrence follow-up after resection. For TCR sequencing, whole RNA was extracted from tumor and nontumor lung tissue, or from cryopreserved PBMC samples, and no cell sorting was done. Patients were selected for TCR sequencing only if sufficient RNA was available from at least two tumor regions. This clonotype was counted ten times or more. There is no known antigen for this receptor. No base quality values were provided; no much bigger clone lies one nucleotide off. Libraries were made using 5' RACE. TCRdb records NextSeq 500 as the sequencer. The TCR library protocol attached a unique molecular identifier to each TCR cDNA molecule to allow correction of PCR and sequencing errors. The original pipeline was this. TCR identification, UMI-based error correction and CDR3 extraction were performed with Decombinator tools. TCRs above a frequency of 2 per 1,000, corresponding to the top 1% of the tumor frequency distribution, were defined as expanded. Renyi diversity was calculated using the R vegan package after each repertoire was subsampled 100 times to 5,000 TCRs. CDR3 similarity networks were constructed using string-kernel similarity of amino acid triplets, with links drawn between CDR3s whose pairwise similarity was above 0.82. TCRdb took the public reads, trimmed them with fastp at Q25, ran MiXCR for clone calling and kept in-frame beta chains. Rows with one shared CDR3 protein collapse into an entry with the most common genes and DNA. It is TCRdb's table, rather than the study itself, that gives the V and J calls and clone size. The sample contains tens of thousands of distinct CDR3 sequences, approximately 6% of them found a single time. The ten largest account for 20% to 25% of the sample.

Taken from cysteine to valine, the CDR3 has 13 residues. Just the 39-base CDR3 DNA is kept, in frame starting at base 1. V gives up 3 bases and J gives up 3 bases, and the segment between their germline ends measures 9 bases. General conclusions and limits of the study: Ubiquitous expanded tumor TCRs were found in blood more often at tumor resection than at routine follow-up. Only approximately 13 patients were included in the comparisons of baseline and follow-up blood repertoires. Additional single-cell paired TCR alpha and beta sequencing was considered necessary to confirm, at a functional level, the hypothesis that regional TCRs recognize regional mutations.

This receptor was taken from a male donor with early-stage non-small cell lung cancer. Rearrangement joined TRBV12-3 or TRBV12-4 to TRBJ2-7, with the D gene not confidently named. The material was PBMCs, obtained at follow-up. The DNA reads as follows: TGTGCCAGCAGTTTCCCAGGAAACTACGAGCAGTACGTC. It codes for CASSFPGNYEQYV.